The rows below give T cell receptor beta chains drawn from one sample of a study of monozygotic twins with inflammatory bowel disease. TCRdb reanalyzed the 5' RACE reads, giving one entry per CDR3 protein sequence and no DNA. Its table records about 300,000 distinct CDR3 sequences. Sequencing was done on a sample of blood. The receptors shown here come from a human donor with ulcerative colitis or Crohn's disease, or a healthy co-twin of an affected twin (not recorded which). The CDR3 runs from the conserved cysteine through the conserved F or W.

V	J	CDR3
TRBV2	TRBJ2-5	CASSQGAKTQYF
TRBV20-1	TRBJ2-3	CSAIGSFTDTQYF
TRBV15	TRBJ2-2	CATSRDGRWAGELFF
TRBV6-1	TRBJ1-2	CASSESPPRDYGYTF
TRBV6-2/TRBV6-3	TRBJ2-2	CASKLTGVRTGELFF
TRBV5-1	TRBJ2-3	CASSLRLAGSTDTQYF
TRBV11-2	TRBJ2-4	CASSFAPSVSRMDIQYF
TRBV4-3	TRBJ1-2	CASSQDRAVYGYTF
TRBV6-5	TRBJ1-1	CASSYAPGDTEAFF
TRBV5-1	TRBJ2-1	CASSTSGTDLWSNEQFF
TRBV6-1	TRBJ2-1	CASSEVGRNHNNEQFF
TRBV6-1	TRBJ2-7	CASTPGGARSLQYF
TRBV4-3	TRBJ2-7	CASSHGQGGEQYF
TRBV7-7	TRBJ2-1	CASSPGLGNNEQFF
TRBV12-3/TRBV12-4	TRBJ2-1	CASRRLGQGGYYNEQFF
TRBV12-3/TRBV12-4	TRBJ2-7	CASSFRVGGRSYEQYF
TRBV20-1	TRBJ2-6	CSVDRGPGANVLTF
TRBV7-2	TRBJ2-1	CASSLVRGGPNEQFF
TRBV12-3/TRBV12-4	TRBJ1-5	CASSFQGPQHF
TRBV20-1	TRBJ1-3	CSAREGGKPSGNTIYF
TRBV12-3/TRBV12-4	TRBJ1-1	CASSPSGRTEAFF
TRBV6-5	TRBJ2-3	CASSTPEDTQYF
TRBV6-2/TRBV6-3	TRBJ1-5	CAAGLLKEQPQHF
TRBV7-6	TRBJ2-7	CASSPTGTGAYEQYF
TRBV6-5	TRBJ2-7	CASKDRTYEQYF
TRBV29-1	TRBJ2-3	CSVPVGGPLGTDTQYF
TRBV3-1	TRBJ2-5	CASSQGLLPNGLAGETQYF
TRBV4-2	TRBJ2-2	CASSQDDGGRELFF
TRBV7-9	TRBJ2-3	CASSLGSGKLTDTQYF
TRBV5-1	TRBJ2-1	CASSASRSSYNEQFF
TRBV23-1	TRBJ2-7	CASSQAFRLYEQYF
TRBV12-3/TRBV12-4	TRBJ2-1	CASSSPSGRAPGYIGQFF
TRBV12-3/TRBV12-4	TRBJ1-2	CASSTTGANYGYTF
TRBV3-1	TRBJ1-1	CASSQTLGHLNTEAFF
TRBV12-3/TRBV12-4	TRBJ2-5	CASSWMGTPYQETQYF
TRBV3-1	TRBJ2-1	CASSQDLKQAEQFF
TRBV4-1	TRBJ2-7	CASSQELSSGSYEQYF
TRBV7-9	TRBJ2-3	CASSPRGGDPPGDTQYF
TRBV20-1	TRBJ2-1	CSAPPGLATLYNEQFF
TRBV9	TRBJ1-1	CASSTPTGTPPEAFF
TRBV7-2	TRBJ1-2	CASSLRWDGYTF
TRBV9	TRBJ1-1	CASSVQGSTNTEAFF
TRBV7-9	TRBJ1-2	CASTRDTSYGYTF
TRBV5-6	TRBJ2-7	CASSLGGYYEQYF
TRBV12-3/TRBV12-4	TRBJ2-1	CASSRRGGWDEQFF
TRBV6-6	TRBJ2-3	CASSYSGYTDTQYF
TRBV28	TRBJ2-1	CASSWGLASNEQFF
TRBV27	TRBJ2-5	CASSLIKGSRETQYF
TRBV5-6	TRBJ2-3	CAGSSMTRADTQYF
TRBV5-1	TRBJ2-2	CASSRDRGDAGELFF
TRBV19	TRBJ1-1	CASSMEIEAFF
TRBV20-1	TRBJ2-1	CSASRGRWTYNEQFF
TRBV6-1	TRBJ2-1	CASSPLAGVSYNEQFF
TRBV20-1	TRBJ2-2	CSARIGSPTGELFF